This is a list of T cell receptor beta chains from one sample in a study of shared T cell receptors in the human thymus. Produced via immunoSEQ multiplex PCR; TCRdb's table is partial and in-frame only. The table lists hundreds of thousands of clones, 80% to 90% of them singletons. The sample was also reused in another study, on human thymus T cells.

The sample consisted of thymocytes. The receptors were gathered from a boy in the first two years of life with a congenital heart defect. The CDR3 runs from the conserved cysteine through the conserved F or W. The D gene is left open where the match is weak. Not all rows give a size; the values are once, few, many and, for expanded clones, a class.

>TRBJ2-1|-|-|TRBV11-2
TGTGCCAGCAGCCAGATCAATGAGCAGTTCTTC
CASSQINEQFF
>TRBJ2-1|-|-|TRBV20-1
TGCAGTGCCAAGACTACACGGCAGTTCTTC
CSAKTTRQFF
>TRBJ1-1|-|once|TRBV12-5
TGTGCTAGTGGCTCCGCTCGAGGAACAGGGACGAACACTGAAGCTTTCTTT
CASGSARGTGTNTEAFF
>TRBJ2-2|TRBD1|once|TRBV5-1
TGCGCCAGCAGCTTGGATCCCCCACAGGGGTTCCTCACCGGGGAGCTGTTTTTT
CASSLDPPQGFLTGELFF
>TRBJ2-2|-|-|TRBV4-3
TGCGCCAGCAGCCAAGGTGCGGCCAGGGCGGCCGGGGAGCTGTTTTTT
CASSQGAARAAGELFF
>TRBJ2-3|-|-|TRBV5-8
TGTGCCAGCAGCTTGTCGGGAGTGGGAACAGATACGCAGTATTTT
CASSLSGVGTDTQYF
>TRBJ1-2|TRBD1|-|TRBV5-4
TGTGCCAGCAGCTCACCGGGACAGGGGAACTATGGCTACACCTTC
CASSSPGQGNYGYTF
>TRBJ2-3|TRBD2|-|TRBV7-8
TGTGCCAGCAGCTTAGTGGAGGTAGCGGGTAAAGATACGCAGTATTTT
CASSLVEVAGKDTQYF
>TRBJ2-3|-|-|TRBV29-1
TGCAGCGTTGAAGACTGGACAGATTGGGCTAGCACAGATACGCAGTATTTT
CSVEDWTDWASTDTQYF
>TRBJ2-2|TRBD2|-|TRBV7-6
TGTGCCAGCAGCCGCGGGACTAGCGGGGGACCGAACACCGGGGAGCTGTTTTTT
CASSRGTSGGPNTGELFF
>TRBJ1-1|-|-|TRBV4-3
TGCGCCAGCAGCCAAGACTTGTGGGAGAGGGAGACTGAAGCTTTCTTT
CASSQDLWERETEAFF
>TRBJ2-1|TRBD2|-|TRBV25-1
TGTGCCAGCAGTGATATATCACCGGGACTAGTCTACAATGAGCAGTTCTTC
CASSDISPGLVYNEQFF
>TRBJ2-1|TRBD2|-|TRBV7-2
TGTGCCAGCAGCGAGTGGGCGCGGGGGGATACCTACAATGAGCAGTTCTTC
CASSEWARGDTYNEQFF
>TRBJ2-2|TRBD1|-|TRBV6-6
TGTGCCAGCAGTTCCGGGACAGACACCGGGGAGCTGTTTTTT
CASSSGTDTGELFF
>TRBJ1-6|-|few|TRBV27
TGTGCCAGCAGTTTAAGGGGTTATTGGTCACCCCTCCACTTT
CASSLRGYWSPLHF
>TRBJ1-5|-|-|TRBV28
TGTGCCAGCTGTGAGGCCAGCAATCAGCCCCAGCATTTT
CASCEASNQPQHF
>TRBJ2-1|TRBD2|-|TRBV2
TGTGCCAGCACCGCGGGAGGGTTCGGTGAGCAGTTCTTC
CASTAGGFGEQFF
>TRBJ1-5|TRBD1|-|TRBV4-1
TGCGCCAGCAGCCAGTACCGGGACAGGGTCGCTCAGCCCCAGCATTTT
CASSQYRDRVAQPQHF
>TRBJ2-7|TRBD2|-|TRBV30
TGTGCCTGGAGTGGGGGACTAAACTCCTACGAGCAGTACTTC
CAWSGGLNSYEQYF
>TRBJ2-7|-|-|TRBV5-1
TGCGCCAGCAGCATTGGACTTTACCCCTCCTACGAGCAGTACTTC
CASSIGLYPSYEQYF
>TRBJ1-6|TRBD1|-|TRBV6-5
TGTGCCAGCAGTTACGCACGGACAGGGACTCATTCCCCCCTCCACTTT
CASSYARTGTHSPLHF
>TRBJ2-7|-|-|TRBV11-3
TGTGCCAGCAGCTTAAAGCCCTATTACGAGCAGTACTTC
CASSLKPYYEQYF